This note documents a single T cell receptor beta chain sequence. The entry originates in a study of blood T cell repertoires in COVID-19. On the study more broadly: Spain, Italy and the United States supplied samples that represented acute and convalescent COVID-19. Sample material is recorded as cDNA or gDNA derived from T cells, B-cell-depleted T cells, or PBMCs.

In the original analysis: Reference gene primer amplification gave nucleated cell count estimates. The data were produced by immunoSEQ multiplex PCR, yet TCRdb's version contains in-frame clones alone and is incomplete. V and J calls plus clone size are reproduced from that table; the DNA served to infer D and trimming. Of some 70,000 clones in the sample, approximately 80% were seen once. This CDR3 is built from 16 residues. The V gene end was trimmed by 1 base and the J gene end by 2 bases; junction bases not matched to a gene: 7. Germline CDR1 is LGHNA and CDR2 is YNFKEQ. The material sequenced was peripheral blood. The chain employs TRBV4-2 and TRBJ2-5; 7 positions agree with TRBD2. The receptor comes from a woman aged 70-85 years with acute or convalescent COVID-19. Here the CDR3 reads CASSQVGGRGQETQYF. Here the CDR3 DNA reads TGTGCCAGCAGCCAAGTGGGCGGGAGAGGACAAGAGACCCAGTACTTC.